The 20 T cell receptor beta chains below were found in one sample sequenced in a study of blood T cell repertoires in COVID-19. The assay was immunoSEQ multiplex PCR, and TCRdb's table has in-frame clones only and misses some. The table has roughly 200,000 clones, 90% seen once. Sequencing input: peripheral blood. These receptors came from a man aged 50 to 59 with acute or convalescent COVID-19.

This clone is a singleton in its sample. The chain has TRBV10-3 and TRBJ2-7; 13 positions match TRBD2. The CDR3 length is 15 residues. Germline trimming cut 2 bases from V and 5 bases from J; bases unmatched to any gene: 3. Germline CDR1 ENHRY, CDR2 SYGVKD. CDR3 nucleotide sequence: TGTGCCATCAGTGAGGGACTAGCGGGGGACGACGAGCAGTACGTC. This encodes CAISEGLAGDDEQYV.

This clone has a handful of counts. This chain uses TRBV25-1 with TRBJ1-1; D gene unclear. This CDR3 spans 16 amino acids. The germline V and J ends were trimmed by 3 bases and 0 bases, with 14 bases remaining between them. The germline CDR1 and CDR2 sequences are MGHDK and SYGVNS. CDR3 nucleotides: TGTGCCAGCAGTGATGACACCCATCCTATGAACACTGAAGCTTTCTTT. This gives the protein CASSDDTHPMNTEAFF. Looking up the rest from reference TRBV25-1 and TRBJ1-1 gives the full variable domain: EADIYQTPRYLVIGTGKKITLECSQTMGHDKMYWYQQDPGMELHLIHYSYGVNSTEKGDLSSESTVSRIRTEHFPLTLESARPSHTSQYLCASSDDTHPMNTEAFFGQGTRLTVV.

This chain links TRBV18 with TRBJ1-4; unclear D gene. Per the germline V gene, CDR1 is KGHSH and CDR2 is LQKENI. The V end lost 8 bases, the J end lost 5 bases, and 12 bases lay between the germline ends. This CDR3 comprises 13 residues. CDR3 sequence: CASTVEPNEKLFF. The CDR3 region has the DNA TGTGCCAGCACAGTAGAACCCAATGAAAAACTGTTTTTT.

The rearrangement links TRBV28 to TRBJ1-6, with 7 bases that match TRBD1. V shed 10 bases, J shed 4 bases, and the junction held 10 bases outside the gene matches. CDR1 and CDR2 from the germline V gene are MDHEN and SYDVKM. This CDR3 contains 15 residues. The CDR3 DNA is TGTGCCACCAGGGACAGTTATCGTTATAATTCACCCCTCCACTTT. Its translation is CATRDSYRYNSPLHF. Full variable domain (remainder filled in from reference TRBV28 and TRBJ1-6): DVKVTQSSRYLVKRTGEKVFLECVQDMDHENMFWYRQDPGLGLRLIYFSYDVKMKEKGDIPEGYSVSREKKERFSLILESASTNQTSMYLCATRDSYRYNSPLHFGNGTRLTVT.

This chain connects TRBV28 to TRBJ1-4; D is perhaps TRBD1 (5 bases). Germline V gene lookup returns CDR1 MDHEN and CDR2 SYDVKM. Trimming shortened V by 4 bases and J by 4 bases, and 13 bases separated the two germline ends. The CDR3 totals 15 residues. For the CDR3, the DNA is TGTGCCAGCAGTTCGGGGGGGGAGGGTAATGAAAAACTGTTTTTT. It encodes CASSSGGEGNEKLFF.

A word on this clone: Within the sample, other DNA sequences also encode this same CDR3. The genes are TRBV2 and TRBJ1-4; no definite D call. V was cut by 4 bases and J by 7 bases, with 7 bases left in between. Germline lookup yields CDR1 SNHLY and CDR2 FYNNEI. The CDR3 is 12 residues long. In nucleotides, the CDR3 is TGTGCCAGCAGTGGGAGGCTTGAAAAACTGTTTTTT. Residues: CASSGRLEKLFF.

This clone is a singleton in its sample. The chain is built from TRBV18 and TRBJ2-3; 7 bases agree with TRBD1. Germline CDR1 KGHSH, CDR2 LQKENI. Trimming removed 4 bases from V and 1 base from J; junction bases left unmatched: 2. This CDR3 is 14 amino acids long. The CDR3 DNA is TGTGCCAGCTCACGGGACAGCCGCACAGATACGCAGTATTTT. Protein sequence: CASSRDSRTDTQYF.

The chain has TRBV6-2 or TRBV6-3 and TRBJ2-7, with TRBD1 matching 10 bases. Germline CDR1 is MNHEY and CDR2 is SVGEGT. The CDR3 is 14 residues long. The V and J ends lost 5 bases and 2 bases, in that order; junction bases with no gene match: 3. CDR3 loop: CASSRTGGPYEQYV. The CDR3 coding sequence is TGTGCCAGCAGTAGGACAGGGGGACCCTACGAGCAGTACGTC.

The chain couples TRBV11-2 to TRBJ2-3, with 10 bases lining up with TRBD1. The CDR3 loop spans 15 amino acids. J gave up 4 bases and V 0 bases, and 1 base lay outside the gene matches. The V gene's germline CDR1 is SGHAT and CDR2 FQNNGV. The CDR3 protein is CASSLEGQGSDTQYF. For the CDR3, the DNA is TGTGCCAGCAGCTTAGAGGGACAGGGGTCAGATACGCAGTATTTT.

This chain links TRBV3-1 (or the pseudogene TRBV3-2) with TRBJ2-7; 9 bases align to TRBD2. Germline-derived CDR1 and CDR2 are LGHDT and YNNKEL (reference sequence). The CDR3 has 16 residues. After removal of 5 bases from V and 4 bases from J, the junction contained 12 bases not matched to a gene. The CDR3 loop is CASSSQTSGVRYEQYF. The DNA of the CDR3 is TGTGCCAGCAGCTCCCAGACTAGCGGAGTGAGATACGAGCAGTACTTC.

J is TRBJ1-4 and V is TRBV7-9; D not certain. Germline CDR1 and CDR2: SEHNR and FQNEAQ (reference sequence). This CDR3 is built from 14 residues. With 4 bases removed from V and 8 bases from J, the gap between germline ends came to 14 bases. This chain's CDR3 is CASSSTPSEEKLFF. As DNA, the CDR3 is TGTGCCAGCAGCTCGACACCCTCCGAAGAAAAACTGTTTTTT.

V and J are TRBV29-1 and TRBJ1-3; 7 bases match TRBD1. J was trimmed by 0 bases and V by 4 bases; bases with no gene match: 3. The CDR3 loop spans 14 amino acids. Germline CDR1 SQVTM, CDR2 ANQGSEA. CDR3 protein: CSVGQGSSGNTIYF. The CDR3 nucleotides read TGCAGCGTTGGACAGGGAAGCTCTGGAAACACCATATATTTT.

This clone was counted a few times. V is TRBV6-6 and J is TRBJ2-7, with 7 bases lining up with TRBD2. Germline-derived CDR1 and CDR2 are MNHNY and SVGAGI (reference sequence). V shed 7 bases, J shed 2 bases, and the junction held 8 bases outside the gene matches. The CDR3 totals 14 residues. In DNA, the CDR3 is TGTGCCAGCAACGAAGGACTAGAAGCCTACGAGCAGTACTTC. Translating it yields CASNEGLEAYEQYF.

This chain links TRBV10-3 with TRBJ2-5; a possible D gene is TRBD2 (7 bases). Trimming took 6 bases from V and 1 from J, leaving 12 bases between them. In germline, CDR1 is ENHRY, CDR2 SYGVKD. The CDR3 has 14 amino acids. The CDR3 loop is CAIRSGGGQETQYF. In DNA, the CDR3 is TGTGCCATCAGATCGGGGGGCGGCCAAGAGACCCAGTACTTC.

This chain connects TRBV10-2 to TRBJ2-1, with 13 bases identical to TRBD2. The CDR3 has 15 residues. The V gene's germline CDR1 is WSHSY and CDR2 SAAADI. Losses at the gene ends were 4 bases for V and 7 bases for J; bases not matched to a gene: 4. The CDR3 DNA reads TGCGCCAGCAGTGCCCGGACTAGCGGGAGAAATGAGCAGTTCTTC. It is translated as CASSARTSGRNEQFF.

The chain's CDR3 is CASSLVAGDGYTF. The CDR3 DNA is TGTGCCAGCAGCTTGGTTGCAGGCGATGGCTACACCTTC. The chain is built from TRBV5-6 and TRBJ1-2; D is undetermined. Looked up from germline, CDR1 is SGHDT and CDR2 is YYEEEE. Trimming took 0 bases from V and 6 from J, leaving 9 bases between them. CDR3 length: 13 residues.

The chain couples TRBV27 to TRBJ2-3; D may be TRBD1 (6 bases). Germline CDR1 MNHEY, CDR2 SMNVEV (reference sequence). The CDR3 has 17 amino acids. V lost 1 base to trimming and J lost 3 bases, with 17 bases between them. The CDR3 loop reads CASSLFPGQISTDTQYF. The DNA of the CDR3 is TGTGCCAGCAGTTTATTTCCCGGACAGATATCTACAGATACGCAGTATTTT.

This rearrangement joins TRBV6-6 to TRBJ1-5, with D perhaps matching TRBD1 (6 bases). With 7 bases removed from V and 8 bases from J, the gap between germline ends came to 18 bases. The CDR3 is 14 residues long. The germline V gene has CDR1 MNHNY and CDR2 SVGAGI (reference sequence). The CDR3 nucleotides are TGTGCCAGCAACGAACAGGGTCGGGGGGAGCCCCAGCATTTT. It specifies CASNEQGRGEPQHF.

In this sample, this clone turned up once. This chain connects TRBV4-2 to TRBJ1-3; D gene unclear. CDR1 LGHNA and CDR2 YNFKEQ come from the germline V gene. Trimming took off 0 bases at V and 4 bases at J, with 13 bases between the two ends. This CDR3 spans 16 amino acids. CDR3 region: CASSQEGGVVGNTIYF. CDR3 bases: TGTGCCAGCAGCCAAGAAGGCGGGGTGGTAGGAAACACCATATATTTT.

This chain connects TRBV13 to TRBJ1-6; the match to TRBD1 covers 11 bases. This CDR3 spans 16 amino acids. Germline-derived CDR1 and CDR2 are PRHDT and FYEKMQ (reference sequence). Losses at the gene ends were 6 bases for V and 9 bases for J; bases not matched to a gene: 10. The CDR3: CASRFGQGALGSPLHF. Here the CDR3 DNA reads TGTGCCAGCAGGTTTGGACAGGGGGCTCTTGGTTCACCCCTCCACTTT.